This TCR beta chain was recorded in a study of response to subunit inactivated influenza vaccine. The germline CDR1 and CDR2 sequences are DFQATT and SNEGSKA (reference sequence). The CDR3 runs 11 residues. Overall study results and limits: Authors suggested each seasonal flu vaccination may recruit only limited numbers of new T cells.

This clonotype was seen a few times. Antigen specificity is unknown. TCRdb called the RT-PCR reads again in MiXCR, with one record for every CDR3 protein. The table has about 190,000 distinct CDR3 sequences, approximately 15% seen once. Source: CD8+ T cells sorted from PBMCs, taken around 5 days after vaccination. The clonotype was recovered from a man aged 45 to 65 who received an inactivated influenza vaccine. This chain connects TRBV20-1 to TRBJ2-7, with D perhaps matching TRBD2 (6 bases). This chain's CDR3 is CMGGNSYEQYF. As DNA, the CDR3 is TGCATGGGCGGGAACTCCTACGAGCAGTACTTC.